Presented here are 24 T cell receptor beta chains from one specimen sequenced in a study of monozygotic twins with inflammatory bowel disease. Each CDR3 protein gets one entry in TCRdb, which reprocessed the 5' RACE reads and gives no DNA. The sample has 440,000 or so distinct CDR3 sequences; the top ten hold 2% to 2.5%. The sample was blood. All receptors come from a human donor with ulcerative colitis or Crohn's disease, or a healthy co-twin of an affected twin (not recorded which).

This rearrangement joins TRBV29-1 to TRBJ2-5; TCRdb outputs TRBD1, but without DNA this stays unchecked. Germline CDR1 reads SQVTM; CDR2 reads ANQGSEA. This CDR3 is built from 18 residues. CDR3: CSVEVGTERFNPQETQYF. The full variable domain, in which reference TRBV29-1 and TRBJ2-5 provide the parts outside the CDR3, is SAVISQKPSRDICQRGTSLTIQCQVDSQVTMMFWYRQQPGQSLTLIATANQGSEATYESGFVIDKFPISRPNLTFSTLTVSNMSPEDSSIYLCSVEVGTERFNPQETQYFGPGTRLLVL.

V usage is TRBV5-4 and J usage is TRBJ1-1; lacking DNA, the TRBD1 call made by TCRdb goes unchecked. CDR1 SGHNT and CDR2 YYREEE come from the germline V gene (reference sequence). CDR3 length: 17 residues. The CDR3 sequence is CASSLGPGGISDTEAFF. The full variable domain, rest sourced from reference TRBV5-4 and TRBJ1-1, is ETGVTQSPTHLIKTRGQQVTLRCSSQSGHNTVSWYQQALGQGPQFIFQYYREEENGRGNFPPRFSGLQFPNYSSELNVNALELDDSALYLCASSLGPGGISDTEAFFGQGTRLTVV.

The CDR3 protein is CASSSQTTRLNEQFF. V is TRBV5-1 and J is TRBJ2-1; with no DNA, the TCRdb D assignment of TRBD2 cannot be verified. CDR1 and CDR2 (germline): SGHRS, YFSETQ. This CDR3 contains 15 residues.

V is TRBV5-6 and J is TRBJ1-1; the D call from TCRdb, TRBD1, cannot be confirmed without DNA. This CDR3 is built from 15 residues. From germline, CDR1 is SGHDT and CDR2 YYEEEE. CDR3 residues: CASSLLPGVNTEAFF. Looking up the rest from reference TRBV5-6 and TRBJ1-1 gives the full variable domain: DAGVTQSPTHLIKTRGQQVTLRCSPKSGHDTVSWYQQALGQGPQFIFQYYEEEERQRGNFPDRFSGHQFPNYSSELNVNALLLGDSALYLCASSLLPGVNTEAFFGQGTRLTVV.

The V gene is TRBV11-2, the J gene TRBJ2-2; TCRdb names TRBD1, which stays unverified in the absence of DNA. The CDR3 has 14 residues. Germline V CDR1 and CDR2: SGHAT, FQNNGV. The CDR3: CASRQTGGTGELFF.

This chain joins TRBV2 and TRBJ2-1. This CDR3 has 14 amino acids. Germline assignment: CDR1 SNHLY and CDR2 FYNNEI. CDR3: CASSLTGPYNEQFF.

The chain uses TRBV7-3 and TRBJ2-3; without DNA, the TCRdb call of TRBD2 cannot be checked. The CDR3 is 17 residues long. Germline CDR1 reads SGHTA; CDR2 reads FQGTGA. CDR3 loop: CASSDEVGSIRTDTQYF.

V is TRBV5-1 and J is TRBJ1-2. CDR1 SGHRS and CDR2 YFSETQ come from the germline V gene. The CDR3 runs to 15 residues. The CDR3 is CASSDPRTANYGYTF.

The chain has TRBV6-5 and TRBJ1-5. Germline lookup yields CDR1 MNHEY and CDR2 SVGAGI. This CDR3 comprises 13 residues. The CDR3 sequence: CASTYGVGKPQHF.

The chain combines TRBV20-1 with TRBJ2-7; TCRdb indicates TRBD1, and absent DNA this call remains unverified. Germline assignment: CDR1 DFQATT and CDR2 SNEGSKA (reference sequence). The CDR3 consists of 13 residues. The CDR3 reads CSAREVGEYEQYF.

The V and J genes are TRBV20-1 and TRBJ2-1. Germline V gene data show CDR1 as DFQATT and CDR2 as SNEGSKA (reference sequence). The CDR3 consists of 11 residues. CDR3 residues: CSAREINEQFF.

This chain links TRBV6-1 with TRBJ2-1. The CDR3 is made up of 15 amino acids. Germline V lookup: CDR1 MNHNS, CDR2 SASEGT. The CDR3 here is CASRGSGTPYNEQFF.

The chain uses TRBV7-2 and TRBJ2-7; as DNA is missing, the TRBD1 call by TCRdb cannot be tested. This CDR3 is 14 amino acids long. Looked up from germline, CDR1 is SGHTA and CDR2 is FQGNSA. CDR3 sequence reads: CASSFRDGNYEQYF.

This sequence joins TRBV18 and TRBJ2-7. The CDR3 totals 13 residues. Germline CDR1 reads KGHSH; CDR2 reads LQKENI. CDR3 sequence: CASSPEGVTEQYF.

The chain carries TRBV7-9 and TRBJ1-2; TCRdb picks TRBD1, but there is no DNA to check that call. The CDR3 is 13 amino acids. Germline V CDR1 and CDR2: SEHNR, FQNEAQ (reference sequence). The CDR3 sequence: CASSLGQGDGYTF.

The CDR3 protein is CASRDLAGANTGELFF. The V gene is TRBV12-3 or TRBV12-4, the J gene TRBJ2-2; the TCRdb D gene call, TRBD2, has no DNA to confirm it. This CDR3 is built from 16 residues.

The chain has TRBV5-1 and TRBJ1-6. Germline V lookup: CDR1 SGHRS, CDR2 YFSETQ. This CDR3 spans 16 amino acids. The CDR3 protein is CASSLAEGPRNSPLHF.

This chain links TRBV27 with TRBJ1-1; there is no DNA to check the TCRdb D call of TRBD1. Germline V gene data show CDR1 as MNHEY and CDR2 as SMNVEV (reference sequence). This CDR3 region has 15 residues. CDR3 residues: CASSLIGQTNTEAFF.

The chain is built from TRBV11-2 and TRBJ2-1; TCRdb's assignment of TRBD1 cannot be checked, as there is no DNA. The CDR3 extends over 17 amino acids. CDR1 and CDR2 from the germline V gene are SGHAT and FQNNGV. The CDR3 loop reads CASSLRARDRTDNEQFF.

V and J are TRBV6-5 and TRBJ2-3; as DNA is missing, the TRBD2 call by TCRdb cannot be tested. The CDR3 sequence is 16 residues long. Germline V gives CDR1 MNHEY, CDR2 SVGAGI. The CDR3 region is CASRPSSGRGTDTQYF.

The CDR3 reads CASSLAPAADTQYF. The chain combines TRBV7-8 with TRBJ2-3; absent DNA, TCRdb's TRBD2 call cannot be checked. The CDR3 has 14 residues. From germline, CDR1 is SGHVS and CDR2 FQNEAQ.

The J gene is TRBJ2-3, the V gene TRBV4-3; TCRdb designates TRBD1, a call that cannot be tested without DNA. This CDR3 region has 13 residues. Germline-derived CDR1 and CDR2 are LGHNA and YSLEER. CDR3 sequence reads: CASSQDTTGPQYF.

The genes are TRBV7-2 and TRBJ2-7; the D call of TRBD1 rests on TCRdb alone, since no DNA is present to check it. Germline assignment: CDR1 SGHTA and CDR2 FQGNSA. The CDR3 is 14 residues long. CDR3 region: CASSPGGGEIGQYF.

The chain combines TRBV2 with TRBJ2-3. Germline CDR1 is SNHLY and CDR2 is FYNNEI. The CDR3 is 11 amino acids. CDR3 amino acids: CALLSTDTQYF.